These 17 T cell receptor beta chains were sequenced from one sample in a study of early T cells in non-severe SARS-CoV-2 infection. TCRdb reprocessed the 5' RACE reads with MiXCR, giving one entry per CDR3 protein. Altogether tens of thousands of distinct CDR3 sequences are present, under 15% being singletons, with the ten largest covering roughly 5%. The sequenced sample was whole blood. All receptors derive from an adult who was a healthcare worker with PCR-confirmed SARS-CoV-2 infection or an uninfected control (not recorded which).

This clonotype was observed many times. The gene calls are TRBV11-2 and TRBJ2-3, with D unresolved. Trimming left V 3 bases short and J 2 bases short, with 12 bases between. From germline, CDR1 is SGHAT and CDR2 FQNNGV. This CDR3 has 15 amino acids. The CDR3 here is CASSFRHRYTDTQYF. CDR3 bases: TGTGCCAGCAGCTTCAGACACCGCTACACAGATACGCAGTATTTT.

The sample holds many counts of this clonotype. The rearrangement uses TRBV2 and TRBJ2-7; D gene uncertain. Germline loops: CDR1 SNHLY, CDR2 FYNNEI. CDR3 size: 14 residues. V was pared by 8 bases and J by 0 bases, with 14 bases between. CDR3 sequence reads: CASHLGHSSYEQYF. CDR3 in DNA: TGTGCCAGCCACCTGGGTCATAGCTCCTACGAGCAGTACTTC.

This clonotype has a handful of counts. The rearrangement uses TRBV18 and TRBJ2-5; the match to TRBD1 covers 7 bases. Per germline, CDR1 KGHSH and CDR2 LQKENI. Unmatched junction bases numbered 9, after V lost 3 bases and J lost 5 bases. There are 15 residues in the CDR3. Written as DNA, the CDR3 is TGTGCCAGCTCACCGCTCCGACAGGGTCGGGAGACCCAGTACTTC. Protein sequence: CASSPLRQGRETQYF.

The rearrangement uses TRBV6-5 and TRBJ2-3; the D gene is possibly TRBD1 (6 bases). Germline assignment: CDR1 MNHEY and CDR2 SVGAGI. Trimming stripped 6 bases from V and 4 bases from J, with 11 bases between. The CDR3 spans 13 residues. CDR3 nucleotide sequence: TGTGCCAGCAGATTAACAGGGTCAGATACGCAGTATTTT. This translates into CASRLTGSDTQYF.

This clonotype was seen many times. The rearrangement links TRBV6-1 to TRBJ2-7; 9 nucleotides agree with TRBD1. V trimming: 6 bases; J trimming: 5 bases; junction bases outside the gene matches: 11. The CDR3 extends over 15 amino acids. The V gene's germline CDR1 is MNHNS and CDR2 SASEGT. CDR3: CASRGDRGSKNEQYF. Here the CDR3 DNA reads TGTGCCAGCAGGGGAGACAGGGGGTCAAAGAACGAGCAGTACTTC.

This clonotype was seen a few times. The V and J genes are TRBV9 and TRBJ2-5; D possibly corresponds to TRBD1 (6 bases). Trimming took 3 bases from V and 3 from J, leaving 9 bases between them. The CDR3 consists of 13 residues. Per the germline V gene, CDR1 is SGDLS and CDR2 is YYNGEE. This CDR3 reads CASSARQEETQYF. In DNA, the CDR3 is TGTGCCAGCAGCGCCCGACAGGAAGAGACCCAGTACTTC.

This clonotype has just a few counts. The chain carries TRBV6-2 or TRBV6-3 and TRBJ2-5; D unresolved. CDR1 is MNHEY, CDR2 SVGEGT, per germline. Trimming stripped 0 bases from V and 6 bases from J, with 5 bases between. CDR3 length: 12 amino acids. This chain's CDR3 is CASSYSPQTQYF. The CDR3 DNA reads TGTGCCAGCAGTTACTCGCCCCAGACCCAGTACTTC.

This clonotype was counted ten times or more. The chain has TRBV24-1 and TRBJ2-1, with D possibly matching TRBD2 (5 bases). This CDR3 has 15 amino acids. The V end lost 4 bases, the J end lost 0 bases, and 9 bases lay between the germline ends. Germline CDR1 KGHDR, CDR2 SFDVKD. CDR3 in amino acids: CATSDPAGSYNEQFF. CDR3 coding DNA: TGTGCCACCAGTGACCCGGCGGGCTCCTACAATGAGCAGTTCTTC.

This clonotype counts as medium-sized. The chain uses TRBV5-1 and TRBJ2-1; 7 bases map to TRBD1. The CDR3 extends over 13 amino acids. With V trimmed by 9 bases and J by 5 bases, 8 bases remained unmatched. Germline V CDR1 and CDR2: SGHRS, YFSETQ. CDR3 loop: CATSGTADNEQFF. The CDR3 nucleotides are TGCGCCACCTCTGGGACAGCAGACAATGAGCAGTTCTTC.

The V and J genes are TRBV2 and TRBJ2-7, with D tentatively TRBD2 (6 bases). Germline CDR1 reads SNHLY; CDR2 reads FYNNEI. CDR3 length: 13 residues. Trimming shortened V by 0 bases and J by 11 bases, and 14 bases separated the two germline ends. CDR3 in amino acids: CASSEARRDPEYF. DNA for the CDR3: TGTGCCAGCAGTGAAGCACGGCGGGACCCGGAGTACTTC.

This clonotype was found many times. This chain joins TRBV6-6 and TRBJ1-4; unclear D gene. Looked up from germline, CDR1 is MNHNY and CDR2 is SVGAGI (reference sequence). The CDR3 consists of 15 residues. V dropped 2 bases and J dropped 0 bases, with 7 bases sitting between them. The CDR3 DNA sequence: TGTGCCAGCAGTTACCGGGCGGCAACTAATGAAAAACTGTTTTTT. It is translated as CASSYRAATNEKLFF.

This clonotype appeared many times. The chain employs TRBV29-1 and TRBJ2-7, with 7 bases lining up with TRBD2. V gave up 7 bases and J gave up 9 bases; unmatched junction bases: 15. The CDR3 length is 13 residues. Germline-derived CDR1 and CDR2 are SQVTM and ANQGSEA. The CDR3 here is CSGGGGAGELQYF. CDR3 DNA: TGCAGCGGAGGCGGAGGGGCGGGAGAACTGCAGTACTTC.

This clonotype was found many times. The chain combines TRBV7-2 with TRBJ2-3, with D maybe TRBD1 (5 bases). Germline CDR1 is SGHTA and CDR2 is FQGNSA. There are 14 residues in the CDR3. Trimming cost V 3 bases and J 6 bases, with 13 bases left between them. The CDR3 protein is CASSFRGVVDTQYF. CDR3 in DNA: TGTGCCAGCAGCTTTAGGGGTGTCGTGGATACGCAGTATTTT.

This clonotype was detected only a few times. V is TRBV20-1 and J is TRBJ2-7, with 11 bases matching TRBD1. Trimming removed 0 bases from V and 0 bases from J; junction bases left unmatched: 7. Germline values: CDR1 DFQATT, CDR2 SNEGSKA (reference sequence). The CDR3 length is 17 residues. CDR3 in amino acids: CSARDSRTGGFSYEQYF. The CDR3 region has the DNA TGCAGTGCTAGAGATTCCCGGACAGGGGGCTTCTCCTACGAGCAGTACTTC.

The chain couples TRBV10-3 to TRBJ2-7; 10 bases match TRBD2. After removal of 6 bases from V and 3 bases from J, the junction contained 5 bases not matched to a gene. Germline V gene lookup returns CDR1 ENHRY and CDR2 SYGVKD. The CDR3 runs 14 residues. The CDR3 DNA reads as TGTGCCATCAGCCCAGCGGGAGGGTTCTACGAGCAGTACTTC. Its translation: CAISPAGGFYEQYF.

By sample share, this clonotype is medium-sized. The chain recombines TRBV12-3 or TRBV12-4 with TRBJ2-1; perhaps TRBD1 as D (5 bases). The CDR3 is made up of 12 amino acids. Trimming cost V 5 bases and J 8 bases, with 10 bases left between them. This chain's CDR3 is CASSTQGYEQFF. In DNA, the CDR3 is TGTGCCAGCAGTACGCAGGGCTATGAGCAGTTCTTC.

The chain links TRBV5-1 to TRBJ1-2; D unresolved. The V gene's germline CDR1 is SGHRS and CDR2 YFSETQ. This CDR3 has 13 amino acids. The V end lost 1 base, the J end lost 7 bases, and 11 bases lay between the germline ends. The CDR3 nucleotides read TGCGCCAGCAGCTTGACAGTGACGATTGGCTACACCTTC. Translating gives CASSLTVTIGYTF.